This is a list of T cell receptor beta chains from one sample in a study of vaccination effects on CD4 cells after COVID-19. Profiled with immunoSEQ multiplex PCR; TCRdb holds only in-frame clones, not every one. This table has around 68,000 clones, about 80% appearing once. Antigen specificity for these receptors is unknown. Source: CD4+ T cells from PBMCs cultured with SARS-CoV-2 spike peptides, taken before COVID-19 vaccination. These TCRs come from a human donor who received a COVID-19 vaccine. Each CDR3 is given with its conserved first and last residue. A D gene is named only where the DNA matches it firmly. A clone size is listed for some rows: how often the clone was seen (once, few, many), or a class if it is expanded.

>-|-|TRBJ1-5|TRBV27
CASSFLGQKRHF
TGTGCCAGCAGTTTTCTAGGACAGAAGAGGCATTTT
>-|-|TRBJ1-5|TRBV6-2/TRBV6-3
CASSSLRGGAGVPQHF
TGTGCCAGCAGTTCGCTTCGGGGCGGAGCGGGAGTACCCCAGCATTTT
>-|TRBD1|TRBJ1-5|TRBV11-2
CASSPLADRVSSNQPQHF
TGTGCCAGCAGCCCCTTAGCTGACAGGGTATCGAGCAATCAGCCCCAGCATTTT
>-|-|TRBJ1-1|TRBV6-2/TRBV6-3
CASSYSSTGNQVMNTEAFF
TGTGCCAGCAGTTACTCGAGTACTGGGAATCAGGTTATGAACACTGAAGCTTTCTTT
>-|-|TRBJ1-5|TRBV7-6
CASSRDMGDQPQHF
TGTGCCAGCAGCCGCGACATGGGGGATCAGCCCCAGCATTTT
>-|-|TRBJ2-5|TRBV5-8
CASSLRTVQETQYF
TGTGCCAGCAGCTTACGGACAGTCCAAGAGACCCAGTACTTC
>few|-|TRBJ2-1|TRBV2
CASTRESSYNEQFF
TGTGCCAGCACTAGGGAAAGCTCCTACAATGAGCAGTTCTTC
>-|-|TRBJ1-3|TRBV5-1
CASSSGTGNTIYF
TGCGCCAGCAGTTCTGGGACAGGAAACACCATATATTTT
>once|-|TRBJ1-5|TRBV1
CTSSQVHSGGGQPQHF
TGCACCAGCAGCCAAGTTCACTCGGGGGGTGGTCAGCCCCAGCATTTT
>-|-|TRBJ1-4|TRBV11-2
CASSTKGAGATNEKLFF
TGTGCCAGCAGCACAAAAGGCGCGGGCGCAACTAATGAAAAACTGTTTTTT
>-|-|TRBJ2-1|TRBV24-1
CATSDQDGFYEQFF
TGTGCCACCAGTGACCAAGACGGGTTCTATGAGCAGTTCTTC
>-|-|TRBJ1-2|TRBV20-1
CSASTQGVKVNYGYTF
TGCAGTGCTAGTACCCAGGGAGTAAAAGTTAACTATGGCTACACCTTC
>-|TRBD2|TRBJ2-1|TRBV7-3
CASSLWGLAGGYNEQFF
TGTGCCAGCAGCTTATGGGGGCTAGCGGGGGGCTACAATGAGCAGTTCTTC
>-|-|TRBJ2-5|TRBV11-3
CASSLDRTQETQYF
TGTGCCAGCAGCTTGGACAGAACTCAAGAGACCCAGTACTTC
>-|TRBD2|TRBJ2-1|TRBV4-1
CASSQGPPTSGGYNEQFF
TGCGCCAGCAGCCAAGGTCCCCCAACTAGCGGAGGTTACAATGAGCAGTTCTTC
>-|TRBD1|TRBJ2-2|TRBV18
CASSPTGQANTGELFF
TGTGCCAGCTCACCTACGGGACAGGCGAACACCGGGGAGCTGTTTTTT
>-|TRBD2|TRBJ2-1|TRBV28
CASSPAGGYNEQFF
TGTGCCAGCAGTCCAGCGGGGGGGTACAATGAGCAGTTCTTC
>-|-|TRBJ2-3|TRBV9
CASSLGEDTQYF
TGTGCCAGCAGCCTTGGAGAGGATACGCAGTATTTT
>few|TRBD1|TRBJ1-2|TRBV7-8
CASSLGYRGGYTF
TGTGCCAGCAGCTTAGGCTACAGGGGGGGCTACACCTTC
>-|-|TRBJ2-3|TRBV5-1
CASSLTTDTQYF
TGCGCCAGCAGCTTGACCACAGATACGCAGTATTTT
>-|TRBD1|TRBJ1-6|TRBV27
CASSPTGQGNSPLHF
TGTGCCAGCAGTCCCACGGGACAGGGCAATTCACCCCTCCACTTT
>few|-|TRBJ1-5|TRBV24-1
CATSDPDSPDSNQPQHF
TGTGCCACCAGTGACCCAGACTCGCCCGATAGCAATCAGCCCCAGCATTTT
>-|-|TRBJ1-1|TRBV6-4
CASSDGRNTEAFF
TGTGCCAGCAGTGATGGGCGGAACACTGAAGCTTTCTTT
>-|-|TRBJ2-2|TRBV7-3
CASSPQGTPNTGELFF
TGTGCCAGCAGCCCCCAGGGGACACCGAACACCGGGGAGCTGTTTTTT
>-|-|TRBJ1-6|TRBV6-5
CASSRDIGNSPLHF
TGTGCCAGCAGTCGGGACATCGGTAATTCACCCCTCCACTTT
>few|-|TRBJ1-1|TRBV6-6
CASSYGPVEAFF
TGTGCCAGCAGTTACGGGCCAGTGGAAGCTTTCTTT
>-|-|TRBJ2-1|TRBV6-2/TRBV6-3
CASSYSRTYNEQFF
TGTGCCAGCAGTTACTCCCGGACTTACAATGAGCAGTTCTTC
>once|-|TRBJ2-5|TRBV11-2
CASSNRGGKETQYF
TGTGCCAGCAGTAACCGGGGAGGTAAAGAGACCCAGTACTTC
>-|-|TRBJ1-1|TRBV5-1
CASSLTPQTGGAFF
TGCGCCAGCAGCTTGACCCCACAGACAGGCGGAGCTTTCTTT
>-|-|TRBJ1-1|TRBV5-8
CASSLEWKNTEAFF
TGTGCCAGCAGCTTGGAGTGGAAGAACACTGAAGCTTTCTTT
>-|TRBD1|TRBJ1-2|TRBV7-9
CASSSRDRGQIWDGYTF
TGTGCCAGCAGCTCCCGGGACAGGGGGCAGATATGGGATGGCTACACCTTC
>few|-|TRBJ1-1|TRBV12-3/TRBV12-4
CASRAGPFEAFF
TGTGCCAGCAGAGCAGGACCTTTCGAAGCTTTCTTT
>-|TRBD2|TRBJ2-3|TRBV2
CAREAGVIDTQYF
TGTGCCAGGGAAGCGGGGGTTATAGATACGCAGTATTTT
>-|-|TRBJ2-3|TRBV5-8
CASPSAGPTDTQYF
TGTGCCAGCCCCTCGGCGGGGCCCACAGATACGCAGTATTTT
>-|TRBD1|TRBJ1-4|TRBV6-5
CASSPLDRVVEKLFF
TGTGCCAGCAGTCCTTTGGACAGGGTGGTGGAAAAACTGTTTTTT
>once|-|TRBJ1-5|TRBV20-1
CSAGEGVVQPQHF
TGCAGTGCTGGTGAGGGGGTGGTTCAGCCCCAGCATTTT
>-|-|TRBJ1-2|TRBV24-1
CATSDARDIGGYTF
TGTGCCACCAGTGATGCCCGGGACATCGGTGGCTACACCTTC
>-|-|TRBJ1-6|TRBV19
CASSHYRDSGSPLHF
TGTGCCAGTAGTCATTACAGGGACTCGGGATCACCCCTCCACTTT
>-|-|TRBJ1-1|TRBV3-1/TRBV3-2
CASSQDSHTEAFF
TGTGCCAGCAGCCAAGATTCGCACACTGAAGCTTTCTTT
>-|-|TRBJ1-2|TRBV19
CASSIGRTNYGYTF
TGTGCCAGTAGTATTGGCCGAACTAACTATGGCTACACCTTC